Listed here is a single TCR beta chain. This clone's antigen is unknown. Base qualities are not recorded, but no much larger clone differs from it by a single base. The CDR3 covers 12 residues, taking in both the cysteine and the phenylalanine. The read is trimmed to its CDR3 DNA, 36 bases read in frame from base 1. V is cut back by 3 bases and J by 9 bases, with 4 bases in the junction unmatched. This specimen comes from a study of blood T cell repertoires in COVID-19 (TCRdb year 2020). Notes on the research overall: ImmuneRACE Cohort 3 recovered participants were defined by two consecutive negative NP/OP PCR tests, healthcare professional clearance, or symptom resolution. Collaborator samples came from the United States, Italy and Spain and covered acute and convalescent phases of COVID-19. The prospective study material was composed of cDNA or gDNA derived from T cells, B-cell-depleted T cells, or PBMCs. Subjects who had been exposed to COVID-19, were actively infected with it, or had recovered from it provided the deeply sampled blood TCRbeta repertoires that made up the dataset. The repertoires were released in a freely available public database intended as a resource for research on the immune response to SARS-CoV-2. The samples were drawn from two sources: the first 160 participants of the ongoing ImmuneRACE study, and fewer than 1,500 subjects contributed by 6 global collaborators. Nearly every sample came with metadata listing a de-identified subject ID, COVID-19 status, age in years and sex. HLA class I and class II types, where available, came from metadata supplied by the sample provider rather than from assay-based typing. Points the paper makes about the study in general: How much clinical and demographic metadata was included differed by source and by participant, and the metadata was provided uncurated.

Enrolling through a virtual design, the prospective study's participants ranged in age from roughly 18 to 89 years and lived across roughly 23 United States geographic areas. To assign participants to cohorts, the prospective study relied on clinical history that participants themselves reported in a screening survey and a study questionnaire. In the prospective study, mobile phlebotomists collected whole blood, serum and a nasopharyngeal or oropharyngeal swab from each participant. Prospective study participants could optionally give additional blood draws and questionnaires over a roughly 2-month period. Before DNA extraction, blood samples from the prospective study were shipped at room temperature or frozen. TCRbeta CDR3 regions were amplified from genomic DNA using the immunoSEQ Assay, a bias-controlled multiplex PCR. As for the original processing: Nucleated cell counts per sample were estimated from amplification of reference gene primers within the assay. To quantify the absolute abundance of each unique TCRbeta CDR3 rearrangement, sequence reads were collapsed and filtered. For each sample, productive Simpson clonality was calculated as the square root of Simpson's diversity index over productive rearrangements. TCRdb stores this immuneACCESS table with in-frame sequences only. Part of the clones is absent; in the studies checked, under half of the shortfall reflects unresolved V genes, and no reason is known for the rest. From that table come the V and J calls and clone size; the DNA was used to work out D and trimming. This sample lists some 190,000 clones; approximately 86% were detected once. Together, the top ten hold around 23% of the sample.

The sequence joins TRBV12-3 or TRBV12-4 to TRBJ2-7, with 8 bases in between that match TRBD2. Sequencing was carried out using PBMCs or T cells enriched from blood (not recorded which). The sequence came from a woman aged 40 to 50 in a cohort exposed to, infected with or recovered from COVID-19 (not recorded which). The nucleotides read TGTGCCAGCAGTTTGACGGCGGGAGGGCAGTACTTC. It specifies CASSLTAGGQYF.